This entry lists 18 T cell receptor beta chains sequenced from one sample in a study of PD-L1 blockade in urothelial cancer (dated by TCRdb to between 2016 and 2019). What this sample's time point label stands for: pretreatment peripheral blood. Libraries came from the immunoSEQ multiplex PCR assay. TCRdb took over this immuneACCESS table, retaining in-frame rearrangements with V and J assigned. Such tables are incomplete; in checked studies, under half of the missing clones stem from an unresolved V gene, and the remainder is unexplained. The sample table holds about 130,000 clones, of which roughly 80% were seen once. About 2.9% of the sample comes from the top ten. The starting material was PBMCs, obtained around atezolizumab (anti-PD-L1) treatment. The receptors derive from a man between 50 and 59 years old with urothelial cancer.

The V gene is TRBV5-1, the J gene TRBJ2-5, with TRBD1 matching 7 bases. The J call is in doubt because the DNA end fits TRBJ2-7 better. This CDR3 comprises 13 residues. Germline values: CDR1 SGHRS, CDR2 YFSETQ. This CDR3 reads CASSWDSAYEQYF. CDR3 bases: TGCGCCAGCAGCTGGGACAGTGCCTACGAGCAGTACTTC.

This clone was seen only a few times. The gene calls are TRBV27 and TRBJ2-5; TRBD1 matches 7 bases. CDR1 is MNHEY and CDR2 is SMNVEV in the germline V gene (reference sequence). The CDR3 spans 14 residues. Trimming cost V 5 bases and J 5 bases; bases outside gene matches: 8. DNA for the CDR3: TGTGCCAGCAGTATGCGACAGGGATGGGAGACCCAGTACTTC. It yields the protein CASSMRQGWETQYF.

The J gene is TRBJ2-3, the V gene TRBV30, with D perhaps TRBD2 (7 bases). The V gene's germline CDR1 is GTSNPN and CDR2 SVGIG (reference sequence). Deletions cut 4 bases from V and 8 bases from J, with 19 bases between. CDR3 length equals 14 residues. The CDR3 reads CAWNSGGLRGTQYF. CDR3 in DNA: TGTGCCTGGAATTCCGGGGGGCTTCGAGGTACGCAGTATTTT. Supplemented by reference TRBV30 and TRBJ2-3, the full variable domain reads SQTIHQWPATLVQPVGSPLSLECTVEGTSNPNLYWYRQAAGRGLQLLFYSVGIGQISSEVPQNLSASRPQDRQFILSSKKLLLSDSGFYLCAWNSGGLRGTQYFGPGTRLTVL.

This clone appeared a few times. The chain employs TRBV28 and TRBJ1-1, with no clear D. V shed 0 bases and J shed 8 bases, with 7 bases lying between them. The CDR3 length is 12 residues. The germline V gene encodes CDR1 MDHEN and CDR2 SYDVKM. The CDR3 region has the DNA TGTGCCAGCAGTTTATGGTTGAGAGAAGCTTTCTTT. Protein sequence: CASSLWLREAFF.

This chain joins TRBV7-8 and TRBJ2-1, with 13 bases identical to TRBD2. This CDR3 has 19 residues. From germline, CDR1 is SGHVS and CDR2 FQNEAQ. Losses at the gene ends were 3 bases for V and 0 bases for J; bases not matched to a gene: 8. CDR3 sequence (DNA): TGTGCCAGCAGCTTCGACGGGACTAGCGGGGTGAGCTCCTACAATGAGCAGTTCTTC. Encoded protein: CASSFDGTSGVSSYNEQFF. Complete variable domain (other parts from reference TRBV7-8 and TRBJ2-1): GAGVSQSPRYKVAKRGQDVALRCDPISGHVSLFWYQQALGQGPEFLTYFQNEAQLDKSGLPSDRFFAERPEGSVSTLKIQRTQQEDSAVYLCASSFDGTSGVSSYNEQFFGPGTRLTVL.

The chain uses TRBV5-1 and TRBJ1-2; no definite D call. CDR3 length equals 14 residues. Germline V gene lookup returns CDR1 SGHRS and CDR2 YFSETQ. Trimming pared 2 bases from V and 3 bases from J, leaving 11 bases between. CDR3 protein: CASSLGGFDYGYTF. The CDR3 DNA reads TGCGCCAGCAGCTTAGGCGGGTTTGACTATGGCTACACCTTC.

The chain recombines TRBV5-8 with TRBJ2-7; 8 bases map to TRBD1. V lost 4 bases and J lost 5; bases outside the gene matches: 11. Germline V gene sequence: CDR1 SGHTS, CDR2 YDEGEE. The CDR3 is 15 residues long. The CDR3 reads CASSVGQGHTNEQYF. The CDR3 DNA sequence: TGTGCCAGCAGCGTAGGACAGGGTCATACGAACGAGCAGTACTTC.

The table lists this clone with a few counts. The gene calls are TRBV30 and TRBJ2-5; TRBD2 matches 10 bases. Germline trimming cut 3 bases from V and 4 bases from J; bases unmatched to any gene: 5. This CDR3 is 14 amino acids long. The germline gives CDR1 GTSNPN, CDR2 SVGIG (reference sequence). The CDR3 coding sequence is TGTGCCTGGAGGGCTAGCGGGAGCATAGAGACCCAGTACTTC. Translating gives CAWRASGSIETQYF. The whole variable domain, filled in from reference TRBV30 and TRBJ2-5, reads SQTIHQWPATLVQPVGSPLSLECTVEGTSNPNLYWYRQAAGRGLQLLFYSVGIGQISSEVPQNLSASRPQDRQFILSSKKLLLSDSGFYLCAWRASGSIETQYFGPGTRLLVL.

The chain employs TRBV6-5 and TRBJ1-1; possible D gene TRBD1, 5 bases. V was pared by 5 bases and J by 4 bases, with 17 bases between. This CDR3 contains 15 residues. Germline lookup yields CDR1 MNHEY and CDR2 SVGAGI. This CDR3 reads CASSRDLSAGTEAFF. Here the CDR3 DNA reads TGTGCCAGCAGTCGGGACTTGAGTGCTGGCACTGAAGCTTTCTTT.

V and J are TRBV28 and TRBJ2-1; D is possibly TRBD2 (5 bases). Germline V gives CDR1 MDHEN, CDR2 SYDVKM. The CDR3 is 14 residues long. Trimming stripped 5 bases from V and 4 bases from J, with 12 bases between. Here the CDR3 DNA reads TGTGCCAGCAGTCTCAGAGGGCGGTACAATGAGCAGTTCTTC. This codes for CASSLRGRYNEQFF.

The chain couples TRBV19 to TRBJ1-5; D remains unclear. This CDR3 spans 16 amino acids. V lost 5 bases and J lost 2, with 16 bases in between. Germline V gene lookup returns CDR1 LNHDA and CDR2 SQIVND (reference sequence). The CDR3 is CASSVRGMQGNQPQHF. Written as DNA, the CDR3 is TGTGCCAGTAGTGTCCGAGGGATGCAGGGCAATCAGCCCCAGCATTTT.

The chain combines TRBV18 with TRBJ2-7; TRBD2 is a possible D gene (6 bases). The V gene lost 6 bases and the J gene lost 0 bases, with 12 bases spanning the gap. The CDR3 covers 14 residues. Germline CDR1 reads KGHSH; CDR2 reads LQKENI. The CDR3 coding sequence is TGTGCCAGCTCCCGCGCTAGCGACTCCTACGAGCAGTACTTC. Translation: CASSRASDSYEQYF.

CDR3: CASSPFTSGSAETQYF. CDR3 bases: TGTGCCAGCTCACCGTTCACTAGCGGGAGTGCAGAGACCCAGTACTTC. The V and J genes are TRBV18 and TRBJ2-5, with TRBD2 identical over 11 bases. The CDR3 runs to 16 residues. CDR1 is KGHSH, CDR2 LQKENI, per germline. V lost 3 bases, J lost 4 bases, and 7 bases stayed unmatched.

The chain carries TRBV5-1 and TRBJ2-3; 10 bases match TRBD2. The CDR3 is made up of 16 amino acids. J lost 0 bases, V lost 2 bases, and 3 bases had no gene match. Looked up from germline, CDR1 is SGHRS and CDR2 is YFSETQ. The CDR3 spells CASSFWTSGSTDTQYF. The CDR3 nucleotides read TGCGCCAGCAGCTTTTGGACTAGCGGAAGCACAGATACGCAGTATTTT. Drawing the rest from reference TRBV5-1 and TRBJ2-3, the complete variable domain is KAGVTQTPRYLIKTRGQQVTLSCSPISGHRSVSWYQQTPGQGLQFLFEYFSETQRNKGNFPGRFSGRQFSNSRSEMNVSTLELGDSALYLCASSFWTSGSTDTQYFGPGTRLTVL.

The J gene is TRBJ1-3, the V gene TRBV6-6, with 7 bases lining up with TRBD1. The CDR3 has 12 residues. With 5 bases clipped from V and 8 bases from J, the junction kept 3 bases outside the gene matches. Germline V gene data show CDR1 as MNHNY and CDR2 as SVGAGI (reference sequence). CDR3 DNA: TGTGCCAGCAGTCCTGGACAGGACACCATATATTTT. Its translation: CASSPGQDTIYF.

This chain uses TRBV6-5 with TRBJ2-2, with D unclear. The ends were cut back, 0 bases at V and 5 bases at J, with 4 bases in the middle. Germline V CDR1 and CDR2: MNHEY, SVGAGI. The CDR3 spans 13 residues. Here the CDR3 DNA reads TGTGCCAGCAGTTACTCGACAACCGGGGAGCTGTTTTTT. It encodes CASSYSTTGELFF.

The chain links TRBV7-9 to TRBJ1-5; 7 bases fit TRBD1. CDR3 length: 16 residues. V lost 1 base and J lost 2; bases outside the gene matches: 5. Germline CDR1 SEHNR, CDR2 FQNEAQ (reference sequence). This CDR3 is CASSLDKGAGNQPQHF. The CDR3 region has the DNA TGTGCCAGCAGCTTAGATAAGGGGGCTGGCAATCAGCCCCAGCATTTT.

The chain combines TRBV5-1 with TRBJ2-4; 7 bases fit TRBD2. The germline V gene has CDR1 SGHRS and CDR2 YFSETQ. V dropped 1 base and J dropped 0; count of bases not matched to a gene: 10. The CDR3 extends over 18 amino acids. CDR3 residues: CASSLNAGALLAKNIQYF. As DNA, the CDR3 is TGCGCCAGCAGCTTGAACGCGGGAGCACTGCTAGCCAAAAACATTCAGTACTTC.